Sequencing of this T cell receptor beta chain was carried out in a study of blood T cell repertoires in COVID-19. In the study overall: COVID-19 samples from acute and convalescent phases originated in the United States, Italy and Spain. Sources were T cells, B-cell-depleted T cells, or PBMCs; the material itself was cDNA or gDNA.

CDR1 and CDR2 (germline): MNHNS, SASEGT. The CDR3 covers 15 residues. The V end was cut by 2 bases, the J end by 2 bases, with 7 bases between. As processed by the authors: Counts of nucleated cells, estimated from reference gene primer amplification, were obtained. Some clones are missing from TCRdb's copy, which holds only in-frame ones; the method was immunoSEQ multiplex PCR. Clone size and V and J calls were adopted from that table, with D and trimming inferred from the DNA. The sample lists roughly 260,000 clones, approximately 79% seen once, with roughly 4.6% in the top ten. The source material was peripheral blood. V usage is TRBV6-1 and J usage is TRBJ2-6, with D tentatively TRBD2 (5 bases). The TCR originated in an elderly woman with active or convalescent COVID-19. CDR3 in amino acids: CASSERTPGANVLTF. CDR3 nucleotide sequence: TGTGCCAGCAGTGAAAGGACTCCTGGGGCCAACGTCCTGACTTTC.